These 23 T cell receptor beta chains share one sample of origin, sequenced in a study of cytomegalovirus exposure and HLA in healthy donors. The assay was immunoSEQ multiplex PCR, and TCRdb's table has in-frame clones only and misses some. The top ten clones hold approximately 0.67% of a sample with tens of thousands of clones, 85% to 95% of them seen once. The sequenced sample was PBMCs. These receptors were collected from a man younger than 35 in good health and CMV-seronegative.

J is TRBJ1-2 and V is TRBV7-2, with D possibly TRBD1 on 5 matching bases. Germline values: CDR1 SGHTA, CDR2 FQGNSA. The CDR3 loop spans 14 amino acids. Trimming removed 5 bases at V and 8 bases at J, with 18 bases between. The CDR3 region has the DNA TGTGCCAGCAGCGGAGGTCCGGGGGTCGGCGGCTACACCTTC. Translated: CASSGGPGVGGYTF.

The rearrangement links TRBV7-9 to TRBJ2-1, with D possibly matching TRBD2 (6 bases). Germline V lookup: CDR1 SEHNR, CDR2 FQNEAQ (reference sequence). Trimming shortened V by 1 base and J by 0 bases, and 19 bases separated the two germline ends. The CDR3 is made up of 19 amino acids. CDR3 DNA sequence: TGTGCCAGCAGCTTAGTTCTTGTTAAGGCGGGAATCTCCTACAATGAGCAGTTCTTC. This translates into CASSLVLVKAGISYNEQFF.

The genes are TRBV9 and TRBJ1-5, with 9 bases aligning to TRBD1. The trim removed 4 bases at V and 4 bases at J, leaving 3 bases unmatched. Germline CDR1 and CDR2: SGDLS and YYNGEE. CDR3 length: 14 amino acids. CDR3 coding DNA: TGTGCCAGCAGCCTGACAGGGGGTAATCAGCCCCAGCATTTT. It yields the protein CASSLTGGNQPQHF.

The chain combines TRBV27 with TRBJ2-2; 11 nucleotides align to TRBD2. In germline, CDR1 is MNHEY, CDR2 SMNVEV (reference sequence). V lost 4 bases, J lost 7 bases, and 8 bases stayed unmatched. This CDR3 spans 16 amino acids. The CDR3 region is CASSWTPGTSGGELFF. The CDR3, as DNA: TGTGCCAGCAGTTGGACTCCCGGGACTAGCGGCGGGGAGCTGTTTTTT.

The V and J genes are TRBV7-9 and TRBJ2-7; D might be TRBD1 (5 bases). Germline-derived CDR1 and CDR2 are SEHNR and FQNEAQ (reference sequence). The CDR3 extends over 14 amino acids. With 1 base removed from V and 0 bases from J, the gap between germline ends came to 7 bases. Here the CDR3 DNA reads TGTGCCAGCAGCTTAGGACAGACCTCCTACGAGCAGTACTTC. Translated: CASSLGQTSYEQYF.

The chain is built from TRBV5-1 and TRBJ2-3, with 15 nucleotides matching TRBD2. CDR3 size: 15 residues. The junction had 2 bases not matched to a gene; V was cut back by 3 bases and J by 6 bases. From germline, CDR1 is SGHRS and CDR2 YFSETQ. The CDR3 spells CASSSGTSGRDTQYF. Written as DNA, the CDR3 is TGCGCCAGCAGCTCCGGGACTAGCGGGAGGGATACGCAGTATTTT.

This clone was seen a single time. The gene calls are TRBV10-3 and TRBJ1-5, with 9 nucleotides matching TRBD1. V gave up 5 bases and J gave up 7 bases; unmatched junction bases: 3. The germline CDR1 and CDR2 sequences are ENHRY and SYGVKD. The CDR3 is 13 residues long. The CDR3 bases are TGTGCCATCAGTTTGACAGGGGGACAGCCCCAGCATTTT. It is translated as CAISLTGGQPQHF.

The genes are TRBV4-1 and TRBJ1-1; no reliable D call. This CDR3 spans 13 amino acids. With 5 bases removed from V and 4 bases from J, the gap between germline ends came to 11 bases. Germline V gene data show CDR1 as MGHRA and CDR2 as YSYEKL. CDR3 bases: TGCGCCAGCAGCGGCAGTCGGAGCACTGAAGCTTTCTTT. This translates into CASSGSRSTEAFF.

This chain connects TRBV7-6 to TRBJ2-7; D might be TRBD1 (5 bases). In germline, CDR1 is SGHVS, CDR2 FNYEAQ. The V end lost 1 base, the J end lost 8 bases, and 30 bases lay between the germline ends. The CDR3 contains 19 residues. CDR3: CASSLGVTEGDSPVLKQYF. In DNA form, the CDR3 reads TGTGCCAGCAGCTTAGGAGTGACAGAAGGCGACAGCCCCGTCTTGAAGCAGTACTTC.

This clone was recorded only once. This chain uses TRBV5-4 with TRBJ1-5; 7 bases map to TRBD1. The CDR3 is 15 residues long. The ends lost 0 bases at V and 3 bases at J; junction bases unmatched: 3. The germline V gene encodes CDR1 SGHNT and CDR2 YYREEE (reference sequence). The CDR3 here is CASSLGTGVNQPQHF. In DNA form, the CDR3 reads TGTGCCAGCAGCTTGGGTACAGGGGTCAATCAGCCCCAGCATTTT.

V usage is TRBV11-2 and J usage is TRBJ1-1; D remains unclear. Germline CDR1 reads SGHAT; CDR2 reads FQNNGV. The length of the CDR3 is 15 residues. The V and J ends lost 0 bases and 9 bases respectively, with 17 bases between them. The CDR3 spells CASSLDPGSIRQAFF. CDR3 in DNA: TGTGCCAGCAGCTTAGATCCTGGGAGTATCCGGCAAGCTTTCTTT.

The chain links TRBV18 to TRBJ1-5; D is perhaps TRBD1 (6 bases). The CDR3 is made up of 13 amino acids. V lost 2 bases and J lost 6, with 8 bases in between. Germline CDR1 KGHSH, CDR2 LQKENI. CDR3 sequence reads: CASSPAGAQPQHF. As DNA, the CDR3 is TGTGCCAGCTCACCAGCGGGGGCTCAGCCCCAGCATTTT.

V gene TRBV5-1 combines with J gene TRBJ1-1, with D perhaps TRBD1 (5 bases). The germline V gene encodes CDR1 SGHRS and CDR2 YFSETQ. Trimming took 4 bases from V and 4 from J, leaving 14 bases between them. CDR3 size: 14 residues. CDR3 nucleotide sequence: TGCGCCAGCAGCCAGGACCCGGGACTCACTGAAGCTTTCTTT. Translation: CASSQDPGLTEAFF.

CDR3 loop: CASSAGITYEQYF. As DNA, the CDR3 is TGTGCCAGCAGTGCCGGGATAACCTACGAGCAGTACTTC. The chain recombines TRBV25-1 with TRBJ2-7; the D gene is possibly TRBD2 (5 bases). V was trimmed by 4 bases and J by 2 bases, leaving 9 bases between them. Germline CDR1 reads MGHDK; CDR2 reads SYGVNS. This CDR3 spans 13 amino acids.

The chain has TRBV12-5 and TRBJ2-3; D is perhaps TRBD1 (7 bases). CDR1 and CDR2 from the germline V gene are LGHNT and FRNRAP. The CDR3 is made up of 18 amino acids. V was pared by 2 bases and J by 5 bases, with 23 bases between. In DNA, the CDR3 is TGTGCTAGTGGTTTGACGCTTGCGGGGAACAGGGGAGAAGATACGCAGTATTTT. This encodes CASGLTLAGNRGEDTQYF.

This chain connects TRBV11-2 to TRBJ1-2; 10 nucleotides line up with TRBD1. The CDR3 is made up of 14 amino acids. The ends lost 5 bases at V and 2 bases at J; junction bases unmatched: 2. Germline CDR1 SGHAT, CDR2 FQNNGV. This chain's CDR3 is CASSTTGGNYGYTF. The CDR3 DNA reads as TGTGCCAGCAGCACGACAGGGGGCAACTATGGCTACACCTTC.

This sequence joins TRBV29-1 and TRBJ1-1; D is possibly TRBD1 (5 bases). The V gene's germline CDR1 is SQVTM and CDR2 ANQGSEA. This CDR3 contains 13 residues. With 6 bases removed from V and 0 bases from J, the gap between germline ends came to 11 bases. DNA for the CDR3: TGCAGCGTCGCTGCAGGGCTGAACACTGAAGCTTTCTTT. Its translation is CSVAAGLNTEAFF.

This clone was recorded only once. The J gene is TRBJ2-1, the V gene TRBV12-5, with TRBD1 identical over 7 bases. Trimming removed 0 bases from V and 4 bases from J; junction bases left unmatched: 3. This CDR3 region has 15 residues. The germline V gene has CDR1 LGHNT and CDR2 FRNRAP. CDR3 DNA: TGTGCTAGTGGTTTGGTACCGACAGGGTACAATGAGCAGTTCTTC. Translating gives CASGLVPTGYNEQFF.

The chain carries TRBV11-3 and TRBJ2-5; TRBD2 matches at 7 bases. There are 14 residues in the CDR3. Germline trimming cut 2 bases from V and 5 bases from J; bases unmatched to any gene: 5. CDR1 and CDR2 (germline): SGHNT, YENEEA. The DNA of the CDR3 is TGTGCCAGCAGCTTAAGCGGGGCCTGGGAGACCCAGTACTTC. Translation: CASSLSGAWETQYF.

The chain uses TRBV27 and TRBJ1-2, with D perhaps TRBD1 (6 bases). V shed 10 bases and J shed 4 bases, with 16 bases lying between them. The CDR3 totals 13 residues. CDR1 MNHEY and CDR2 SMNVEV come from the germline V gene (reference sequence). CDR3 nucleotides: TGTGCCACCAGGACAGCTCCTCCCTATGGCTACACCTTC. Translation: CATRTAPPYGYTF.

This sequence joins TRBV19 and TRBJ1-1, with 10 bases matching TRBD1. V was clipped by 4 bases and J by 6 bases; unmatched bases: 14. Germline lookup yields CDR1 LNHDA and CDR2 SQIVND (reference sequence). This CDR3 contains 17 residues. In DNA form, the CDR3 reads TGTGCCAGTAGTAATGACGGGACAGGGGTTAGAGGGGCTGAAGCTTTCTTT. It yields the protein CASSNDGTGVRGAEAFF.

The chain joins TRBV29-1 to TRBJ1-1, with 10 bases identical to TRBD1. The V gene's germline CDR1 is SQVTM and CDR2 ANQGSEA. After removal of 6 bases from V and 7 bases from J, the junction contained 8 bases not matched to a gene. This CDR3 is 13 amino acids long. CDR3 amino acids: CSVGGQGLREAFF. CDR3 DNA: TGCAGCGTCGGGGGACAGGGGCTCCGTGAAGCTTTCTTT.

This rearrangement joins TRBV2 to TRBJ2-5; 12 nucleotides line up with TRBD1. The V gene's germline CDR1 is SNHLY and CDR2 FYNNEI. V lost 7 bases, J lost 1 base, and 4 bases stayed unmatched. The CDR3 has 15 amino acids. The CDR3 DNA reads TGTGCCAGCATTAGGGACAGGGGGCTCCAAGAGACCCAGTACTTC. As protein: CASIRDRGLQETQYF.